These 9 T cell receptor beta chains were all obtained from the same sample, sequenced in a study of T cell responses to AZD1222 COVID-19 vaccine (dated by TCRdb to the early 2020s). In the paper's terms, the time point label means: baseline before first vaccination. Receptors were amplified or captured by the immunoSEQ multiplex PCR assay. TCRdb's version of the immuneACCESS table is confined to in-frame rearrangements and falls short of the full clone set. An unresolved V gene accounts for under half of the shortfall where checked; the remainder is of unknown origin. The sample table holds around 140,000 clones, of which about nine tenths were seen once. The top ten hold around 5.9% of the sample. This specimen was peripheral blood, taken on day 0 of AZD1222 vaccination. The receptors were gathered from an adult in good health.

CDR3 protein: CASSLGGLLDEQFF. CDR3 bases: TGCGCCAGCAGTTTAGGGGGGTTGTTGGATGAGCAGTTCTTC. This rearrangement joins TRBV5-1 to TRBJ2-1; D is perhaps TRBD1 or TRBD2 (6 bases each). Trimming pared 5 bases from V and 8 bases from J, leaving 17 bases between. The V gene's germline CDR1 is SGHRS and CDR2 YFSETQ. There are 14 residues in the CDR3.

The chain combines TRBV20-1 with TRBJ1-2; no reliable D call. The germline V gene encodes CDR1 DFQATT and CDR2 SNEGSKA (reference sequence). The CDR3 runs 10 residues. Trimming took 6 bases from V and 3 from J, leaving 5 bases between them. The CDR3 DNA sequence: TGCAGTGCAGAATACTATGGCTACACCTTC. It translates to CSAEYYGYTF.

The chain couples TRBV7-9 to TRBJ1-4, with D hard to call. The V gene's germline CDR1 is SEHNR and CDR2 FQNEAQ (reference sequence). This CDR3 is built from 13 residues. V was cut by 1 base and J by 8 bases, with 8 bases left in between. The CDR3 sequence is CASSLGTGEKLFF. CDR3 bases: TGTGCCAGCAGCTTAGGTACGGGGGAAAAACTGTTTTTT.

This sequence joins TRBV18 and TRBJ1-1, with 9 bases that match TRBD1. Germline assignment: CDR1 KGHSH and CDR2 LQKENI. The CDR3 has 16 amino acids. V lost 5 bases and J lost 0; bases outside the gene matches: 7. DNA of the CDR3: TGTGCCAGCTCAGCACAGGGGGCGGGTATGAACACTGAAGCTTTCTTT. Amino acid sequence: CASSAQGAGMNTEAFF.

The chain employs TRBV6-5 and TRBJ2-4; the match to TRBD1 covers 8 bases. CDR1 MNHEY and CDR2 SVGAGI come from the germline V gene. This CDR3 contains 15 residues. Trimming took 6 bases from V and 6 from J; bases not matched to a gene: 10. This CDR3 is CASSRDRGRRNIQYF. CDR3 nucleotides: TGTGCCAGCAGCCGAGACAGGGGTCGGAGAAACATTCAGTACTTC.

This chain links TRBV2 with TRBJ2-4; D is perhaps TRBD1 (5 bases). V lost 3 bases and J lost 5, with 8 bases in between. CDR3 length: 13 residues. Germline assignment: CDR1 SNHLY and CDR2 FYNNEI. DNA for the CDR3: TGTGCCAGCAGTGACGACAGTCAAAACATTCAGTACTTC. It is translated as CASSDDSQNIQYF.

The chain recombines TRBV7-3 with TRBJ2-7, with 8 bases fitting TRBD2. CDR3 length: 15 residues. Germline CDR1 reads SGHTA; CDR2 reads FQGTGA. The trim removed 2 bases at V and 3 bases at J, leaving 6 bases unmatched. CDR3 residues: CASSLRAGVSYEQYF. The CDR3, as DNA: TGTGCCAGCAGCTTACGAGCGGGGGTGAGCTACGAGCAGTACTTC.

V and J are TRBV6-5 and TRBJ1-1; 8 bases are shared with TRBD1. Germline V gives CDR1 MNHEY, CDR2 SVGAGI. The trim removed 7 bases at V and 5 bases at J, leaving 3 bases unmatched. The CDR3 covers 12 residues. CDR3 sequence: CASNTGGTEAFF. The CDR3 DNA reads TGTGCCAGCAACACAGGGGGTACTGAAGCTTTCTTT.

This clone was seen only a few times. This CDR3 reads CASSQFLGERGNQPQHF. The CDR3 DNA reads TGCGCCAGCAGCCAGTTTTTGGGGGAACGGGGCAATCAGCCCCAGCATTTT. The gene calls are TRBV4-1 and TRBJ1-5, with a tentative D call TRBD1 (5 bases). The length of the CDR3 is 17 residues. Trimming took 3 bases from V and 2 from J, leaving 17 bases between them. CDR1 MGHRA and CDR2 YSYEKL come from the germline V gene.